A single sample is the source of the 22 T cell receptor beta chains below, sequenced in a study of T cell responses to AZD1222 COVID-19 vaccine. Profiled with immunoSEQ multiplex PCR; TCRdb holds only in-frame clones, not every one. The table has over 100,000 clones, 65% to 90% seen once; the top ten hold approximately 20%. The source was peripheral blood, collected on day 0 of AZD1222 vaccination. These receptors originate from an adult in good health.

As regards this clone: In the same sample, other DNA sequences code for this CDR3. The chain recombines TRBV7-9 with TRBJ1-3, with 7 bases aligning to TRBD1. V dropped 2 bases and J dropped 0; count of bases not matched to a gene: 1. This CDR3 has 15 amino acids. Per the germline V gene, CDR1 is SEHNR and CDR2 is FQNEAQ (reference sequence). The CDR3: CASSLQGGSGNTIYF. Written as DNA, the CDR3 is TGTGCCAGCAGCTTACAGGGGGGCTCTGGAAACACCATATATTTT. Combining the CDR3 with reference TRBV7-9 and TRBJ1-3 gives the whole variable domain DTGVSQNPRHKITKRGQNVTFRCDPISEHNRLYWYRQTLGQGPEFLTYFQNEAQLEKSRLLSDRFSAERPKGSFSTLEIQRTEQGDSAMYLCASSLQGGSGNTIYFGEGSWLTVV.

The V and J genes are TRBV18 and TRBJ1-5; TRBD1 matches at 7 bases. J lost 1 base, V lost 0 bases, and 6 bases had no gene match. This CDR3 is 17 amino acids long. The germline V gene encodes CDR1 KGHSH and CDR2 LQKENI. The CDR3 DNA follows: TGTGCCAGCTCACCACCTTCGACAGGGCGAAGCAATCAGCCCCAGCATTTT. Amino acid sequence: CASSPPSTGRSNQPQHF.

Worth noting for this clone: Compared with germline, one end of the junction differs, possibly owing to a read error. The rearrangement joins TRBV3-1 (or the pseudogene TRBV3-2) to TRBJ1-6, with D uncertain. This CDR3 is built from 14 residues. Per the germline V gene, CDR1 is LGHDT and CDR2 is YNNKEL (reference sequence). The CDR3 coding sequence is TGTGCCAGCAGCCAAAGATCCTACAATTCACCCCTCCACTTT. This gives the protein CASSQRSYNSPLHF.

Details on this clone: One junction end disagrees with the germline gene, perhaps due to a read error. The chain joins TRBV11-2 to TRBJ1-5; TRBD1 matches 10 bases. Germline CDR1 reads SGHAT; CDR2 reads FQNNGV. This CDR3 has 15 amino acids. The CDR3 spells CASSPQTGGNQPQHF. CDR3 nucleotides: TGTGCCAGCAGCCCTCAGACAGGGGGCAACCAGCCCCAGCATTTT.

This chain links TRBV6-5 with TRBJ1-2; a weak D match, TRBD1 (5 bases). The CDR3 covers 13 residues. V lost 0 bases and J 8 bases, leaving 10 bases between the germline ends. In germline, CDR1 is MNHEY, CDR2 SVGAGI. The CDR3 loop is CASSYSAGRGYTF. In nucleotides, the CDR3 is TGTGCCAGCAGTTACTCGGCAGGGAGAGGCTACACCTTC.

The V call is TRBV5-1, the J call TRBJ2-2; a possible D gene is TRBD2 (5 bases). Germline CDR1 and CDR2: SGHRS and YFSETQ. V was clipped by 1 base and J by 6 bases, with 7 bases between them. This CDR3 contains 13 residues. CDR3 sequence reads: CASSLRGPGELFF. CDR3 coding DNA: TGCGCCAGCAGCTTGAGAGGGCCCGGGGAGCTGTTTTTT.

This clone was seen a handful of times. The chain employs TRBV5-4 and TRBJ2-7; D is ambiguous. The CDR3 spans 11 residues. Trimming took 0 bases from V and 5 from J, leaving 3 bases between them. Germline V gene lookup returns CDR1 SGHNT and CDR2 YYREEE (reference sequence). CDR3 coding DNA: TGTGCCAGCAGCTTGGCCGACGAGCAGTACTTC. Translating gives CASSLADEQYF.

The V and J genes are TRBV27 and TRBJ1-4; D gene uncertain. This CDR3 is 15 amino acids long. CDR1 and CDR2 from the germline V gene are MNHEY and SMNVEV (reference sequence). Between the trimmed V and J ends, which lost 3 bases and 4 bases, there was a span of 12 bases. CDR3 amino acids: CASSLSPVFNEKLFF. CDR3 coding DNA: TGTGCCAGCAGTTTGAGTCCAGTCTTTAATGAAAAACTGTTTTTT.

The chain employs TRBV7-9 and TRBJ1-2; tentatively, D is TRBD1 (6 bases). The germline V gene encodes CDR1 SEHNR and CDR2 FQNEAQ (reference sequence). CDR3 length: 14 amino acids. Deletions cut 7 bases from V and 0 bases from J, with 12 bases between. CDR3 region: CASNEGVSNYGYTF. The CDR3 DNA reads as TGTGCCAGCAACGAGGGGGTCTCTAACTATGGCTACACCTTC.

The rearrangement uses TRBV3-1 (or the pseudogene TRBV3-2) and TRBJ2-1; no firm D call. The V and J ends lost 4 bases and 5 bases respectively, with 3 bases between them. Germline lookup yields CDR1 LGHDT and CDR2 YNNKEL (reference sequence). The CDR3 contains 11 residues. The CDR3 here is CASSLNNEQFF. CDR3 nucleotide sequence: TGTGCCAGCAGCCTAAACAATGAGCAGTTCTTC.

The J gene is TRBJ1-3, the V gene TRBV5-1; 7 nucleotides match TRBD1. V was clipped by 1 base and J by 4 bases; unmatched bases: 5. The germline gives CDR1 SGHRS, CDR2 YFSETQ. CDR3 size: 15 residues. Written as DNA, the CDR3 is TGCGCCAGCAGCTTGACCACAGGGGCAGGAAACACCATATATTTT. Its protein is CASSLTTGAGNTIYF.

CDR3 DNA: TGTGCCAGCAGCTGGACTAGCGGGGACCACAATGAGCAGTTCTTC. Residues: CASSWTSGDHNEQFF. The rearrangement uses TRBV7-2 and TRBJ2-1, with 12 bases matching TRBD2. Germline V lookup: CDR1 SGHTA, CDR2 FQGNSA. There are 15 residues in the CDR3. Trimming cost V 4 bases and J 5 bases; bases outside gene matches: 3.

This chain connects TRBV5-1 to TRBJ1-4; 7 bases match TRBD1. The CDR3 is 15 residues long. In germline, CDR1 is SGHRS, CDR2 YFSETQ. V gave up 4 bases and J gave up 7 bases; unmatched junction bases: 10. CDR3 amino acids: CASSNTGELGEKLFF. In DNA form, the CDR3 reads TGCGCCAGCAGCAATACAGGGGAATTGGGTGAAAAACTGTTTTTT.

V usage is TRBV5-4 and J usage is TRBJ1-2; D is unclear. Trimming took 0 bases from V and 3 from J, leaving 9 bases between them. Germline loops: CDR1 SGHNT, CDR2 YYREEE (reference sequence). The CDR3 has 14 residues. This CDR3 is CASSLAIGDYGYTF. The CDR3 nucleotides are TGTGCCAGCAGCTTGGCCATCGGGGACTATGGCTACACCTTC.

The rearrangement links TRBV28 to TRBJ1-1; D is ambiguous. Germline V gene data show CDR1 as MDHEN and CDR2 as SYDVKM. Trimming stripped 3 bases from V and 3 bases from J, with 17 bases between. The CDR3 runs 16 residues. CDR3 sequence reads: CASSFPRRVGDTEAFF. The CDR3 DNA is TGTGCCAGCAGTTTCCCTCGGAGGGTGGGTGACACTGAAGCTTTCTTT.

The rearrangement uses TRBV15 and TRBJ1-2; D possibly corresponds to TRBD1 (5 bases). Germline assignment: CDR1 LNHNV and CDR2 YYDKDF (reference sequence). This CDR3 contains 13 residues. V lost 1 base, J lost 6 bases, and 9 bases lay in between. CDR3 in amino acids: CATSRGQGDGYTF. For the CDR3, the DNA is TGTGCCACCAGCAGAGGGCAGGGAGATGGCTACACCTTC.

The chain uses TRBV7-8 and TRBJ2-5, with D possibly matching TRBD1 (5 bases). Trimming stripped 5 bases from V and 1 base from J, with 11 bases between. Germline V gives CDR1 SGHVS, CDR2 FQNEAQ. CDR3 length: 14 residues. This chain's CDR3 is CASSQYQGQETQYF. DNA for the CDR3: TGTGCCAGCAGCCAATATCAGGGCCAAGAGACCCAGTACTTC.

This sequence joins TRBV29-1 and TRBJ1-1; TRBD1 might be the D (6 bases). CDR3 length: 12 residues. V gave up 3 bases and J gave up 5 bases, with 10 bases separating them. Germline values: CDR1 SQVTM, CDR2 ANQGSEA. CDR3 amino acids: CSVDRGGTEAFF. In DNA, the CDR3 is TGCAGCGTTGACAGGGGCGGAACTGAAGCTTTCTTT.

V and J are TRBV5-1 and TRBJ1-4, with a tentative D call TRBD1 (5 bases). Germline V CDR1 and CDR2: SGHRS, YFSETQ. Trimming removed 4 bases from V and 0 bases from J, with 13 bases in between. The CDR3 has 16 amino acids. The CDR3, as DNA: TGCGCCAGCAGCGCTTCGGAGACAGCAACTAATGAAAAACTGTTTTTT. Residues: CASSASETATNEKLFF.

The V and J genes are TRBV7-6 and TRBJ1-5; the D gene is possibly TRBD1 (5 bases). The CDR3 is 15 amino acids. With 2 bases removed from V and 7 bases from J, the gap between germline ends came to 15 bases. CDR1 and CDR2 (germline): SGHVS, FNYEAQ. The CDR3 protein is CASSLYTGVGQPQHF. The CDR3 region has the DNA TGTGCCAGCAGCTTATACACAGGCGTAGGGCAGCCCCAGCATTTT.

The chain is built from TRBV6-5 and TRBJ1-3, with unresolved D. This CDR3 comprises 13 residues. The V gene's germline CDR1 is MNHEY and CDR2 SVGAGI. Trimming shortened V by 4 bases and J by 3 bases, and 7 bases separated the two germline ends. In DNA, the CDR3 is TGTGCCAGCAGTTTGACGCATGGAAACACCATATATTTT. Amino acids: CASSLTHGNTIYF.

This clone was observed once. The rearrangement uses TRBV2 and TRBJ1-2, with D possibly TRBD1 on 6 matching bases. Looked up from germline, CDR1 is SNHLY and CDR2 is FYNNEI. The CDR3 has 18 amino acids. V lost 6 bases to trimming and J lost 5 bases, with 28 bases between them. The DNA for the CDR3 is TGTGCCAGCAGCCCGGGCGGGGTCGGGGGCCGAGACCATTATGGCTACACCTTC. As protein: CASSPGGVGGRDHYGYTF.